Described below is a single TCR beta chain sequence and its context. The sample is drawn from a study of blood T cell repertoires in COVID-19. In germline, CDR1 is MNHEY, CDR2 SVGAGI. The length of the CDR3 is 14 residues. With 5 bases clipped from V and 4 bases from J, the junction kept 3 bases outside the gene matches. Here immunoSEQ multiplex PCR was the method, and the copy in TCRdb shows in-frame clones only, minus some. The profile shows around 140,000 clones, about 80% of them singletons. The source of this sequence is a woman in her forties or fifties who had recovered from COVID-19. The material sequenced was PBMCs or T cells enriched from blood (not recorded which). The chain has TRBV6-5 and TRBJ2-1; 9 bases line up with TRBD2. CDR3 DNA sequence: TGTGCCAGCAGTATAGCGGGAGCATACAATGAGCAGTTCTTC. It encodes CASSIAGAYNEQFF.